This T cell receptor beta chain was captured by sequencing in a study of T-cell reconstitution after alpha-beta-depleted transplantation in children listed by TCRdb under 2016. For context, the study as a whole: Using TCR repertoire profiling, the study quantitatively followed how T-cell immune reconstitution unfolded in children after TCRalphabeta/CD19-depleted allogeneic hematopoietic cell transplantation.

To prepare the library, PCR was applied. The sequencer was an Illumina HiSeq 2500. To normalize quantification of the TCRbeta repertoire, the TCR libraries were built with molecular barcoding that relied on unique molecular identifiers. TCRdb itself trimmed the public reads at Q25 with fastp, ran MiXCR and retained productive beta chains. For every CDR3 protein sequence, its rows merge into one entry that carries the most common genes and DNA. For this sample there are some 530,000 distinct CDR3 sequences; under 15% appear just once. The top ten clones comprise more than 5.5% of the sample. The sample holds a few counts of this clonotype. The clone's antigen remains unknown. Base qualities are not at hand, and no much larger clone is one base apart. CDR1 and CDR2 are read off the germline V gene as MGHDK and SYGVNS. The CDR3 measures 13 amino acids from cysteine to phenylalanine. The only DNA kept is the CDR3, 39 bases in frame from the first base. The V and J ends are trimmed by 4 bases and 1 base, leaving 7 bases between them.

This TCR was recovered from a human donor who donated a stem cell graft to a child with combined immunodeficiency. The input for sequencing was PBMCs from the stem cell graft donor, taken from the stem cell graft. The chain uses TRBV25-1 and TRBJ2-5, with an unclear D gene assignment. The CDR3 reads as follows: CASSGAIQETQYF. The nucleotide sequence reads as follows: TGTGCCAGCAGTGGGGCAATCCAAGAGACCCAGTACTTC.